This is a list of T cell receptor beta chains from one sample in a study of tumor and adjacent non-tumor tissue in lung cancer. TCRdb re-called the multiplex PCR reads with MiXCR, one entry per CDR3 protein. This sample has under 85,000 distinct CDR3 sequences, with less than 85% found just once. The sample taken for sequencing was distant non-tumor lung tissue. Receptors were obtained from a man in his sixties or seventies with non-small cell lung cancer. Each CDR3 is given with its conserved first and last residue.

J gene,V gene,CDR3 protein
TRBJ2-1,TRBV5-6,CASSLKRAANNEQFF
TRBJ1-5,TRBV6-2/TRBV6-3,CVSGRAGEGQPQHF
TRBJ2-2,TRBV5-4,CASSSDSWELLF
TRBJ2-5,TRBV11-2,CVSGLDGRYEAQYF
TRBJ2-3,TRBV11-2,CASSRGLAGGPRLTDIQYF
TRBJ2-1,TRBV12-3/TRBV12-4,CVSSFAVGNEQFF
TRBJ2-7,TRBV11-2,CASSLDQGAPYKQYF
TRBJ1-6,TRBV20-1,CSATNDRENSSLHF
TRBJ2-3,TRBV5-4,CASSLVGGFTDTQYF
TRBJ2-5,TRBV29-1,CGVDSGQVETHYF
TRBJ1-5,TRBV4-1,CASTPDREVQHQHF
TRBJ2-3,TRBV14,CVSSQSGTSQYF
TRBJ1-2,TRBV11-3,CTSSLEQGQTYGYTF
TRBJ2-3,TRBV7-8,CASSYRGFTDTQYF
TRBJ2-5,TRBV5-6,CASSRSITGRVGTQYF
TRBJ1-2,TRBV2,CASTGQGLPYGYTF
TRBJ2-5,TRBV12-3/TRBV12-4,CASRKGDHPSNGLPQETQYF
TRBJ1-2,TRBV20-1,CSARSAAANYGYTF
TRBJ2-3,TRBV29-1,CSLLPYVTGGETDTQYF
TRBJ2-1,TRBV6-2/TRBV6-3,CASYTGTSGKNEQLF
TRBJ1-2,TRBV29-1,CSVVPYQSSGEDVYIF
TRBJ2-7,TRBV29-1,CSVEWAGPTYEKYF
TRBJ2-2,TRBV6-1,CASDRTGSGGELFF
TRBJ2-3,TRBV7-8,CASSLALTAQTDTQYF
TRBJ1-6,TRBV5-6,CASSLGVNPPLHF
TRBJ1-5,TRBV5-6,CASSLRVGGHPQHF
TRBJ1-1,TRBV28,CASRRILMNTEAFF
TRBJ2-7,TRBV20-1,CSVSFQQGSGEQYF
TRBJ2-7,TRBV4-2,CASSQGQGLCEQYF
TRBJ2-1,TRBV20-1,CSATYRLVGGNEQFF
TRBJ2-2,TRBV11-3,CANSDRAVAGAGELFF
TRBJ2-1,TRBV2,CASSGQYVSDEQFF
TRBJ2-1,TRBV6-2/TRBV6-3,CASKPGGTSGYSSYNGQFF
TRBJ1-1,TRBV28,CAISCGHNEAFF
.,TRBV11-2,CASSQGTVGQETQFF
TRBJ1-2,TRBV12-3/TRBV12-4,CTSTLRDGYTF
TRBJ2-1,TRBV5-4,CANSLPGEEQFF
TRBJ1-1,TRBV5-6,CASSLWGNTEAFF
TRBJ2-3,TRBV14,CASSRSGTSQYF
TRBJ2-5,TRBV13,CASSLRRTQETQYF
TRBJ1-1,TRBV5-4,CASSLEPPGETFF
TRBJ2-1,TRBV20-1,CSARVRAGASNEQFF
TRBJ2-5,TRBV12-3/TRBV12-4,CDSSFLEETQYF
TRBJ1-2,TRBV12-3/TRBV12-4,CASSRTGNYRYTF
TRBJ2-5,TRBV29-1,CSTKPYLQTDQETQYF
TRBJ2-3,TRBV11-2,CASSFGGLVLTDTQYF
TRBJ2-5,TRBV10-3,CAISESIAGPETQYF
TRBJ1-6,TRBV6-2/TRBV6-3,CVSSELSKDSSLHF
TRBJ2-7,TRBV6-2/TRBV6-3,CASRPGQGNEQYF
TRBJ1-5,TRBV30,CAWAAFGNQPQHF